This T cell receptor (beta chain) was obtained from a study of T cell repertoires in cytomegalovirus infection. TCRdb recomputed calls from the reads with MiXCR, one row per CDR3 protein. Here the sample spans around 350,000 distinct CDR3 sequences, 15% to 20% being singletons. The CDR3 extends over 13 amino acids. The germline V gene encodes CDR1 SEHNR and CDR2 FQNEAQ (reference sequence). The V end was cut by 4 bases, the J end by 6 bases, with 11 bases between. V is TRBV7-9 and J is TRBJ2-3; D is undetermined. This TCR came from a human donor in good health (CMV status not recorded). Some clones in this sample may be carry-over from other donors' samples. The sample taken for sequencing was PBMCs. The CDR3 bases are TGTGCCAGCAGCTCCCCTGACTGGGATACGCAGTATTTT. Translation: CASSSPDWDTQYF.